This T cell receptor beta chain emerged from a study of cytomegalovirus exposure and HLA in healthy donors. The PCR had 60 Vbeta and 13 Jbeta primers. As originally analysed: Unique TCR beta chains totaled some 88 million in a later count, with roughly 11 million of them shared. The table came from immunoSEQ multiplex PCR; TCRdb's copy has only in-frame clones and leaves some out. Clone size and V and J calls were adopted from that table, with D and trimming inferred from the DNA. Among some 250,000 clones listed, over 80% were seen once. Germline values: CDR1 SGHRS, CDR2 YFSETQ. CDR3 size: 15 residues. The V gene end was trimmed by 0 bases and the J gene end by 5 bases; junction bases not matched to a gene: 2. This clone has more than one count but fewer than ten. Its antigen remains unidentified. Study findings and constraints: Among TCR beta chains of equal frequency, HLA-associated ones were more clonally expanded in a later analysis. Reports state that TCR beta sequences accurately predicted most subjects' HLA-A and HLA-B alleles.

The TCR sequence derives from a woman aged 40 to 49 in good health and CMV-seropositive. Sequenced: PBMCs. The gene calls are TRBV5-1 and TRBJ2-2, with TRBD1 identical over 9 bases. DNA of the CDR3: TGCGCCAGCAGCTTGGTGGACAGGGGAACCGGGGAGCTGTTTTTT. Its protein product is CASSLVDRGTGELFF.